This T cell receptor (beta chain) stems from a study of T-cell memory formation after mild COVID-19 (dated by TCRdb to about 2021). Regarding the research as a whole: Most TCR sequence clusters were specific to one of the two donors. Longitudinal TCRalpha and TCRbeta repertoire sequencing tracked T-cell clones expanding and contracting after mild COVID-19 in a couple of donors. The cohort was made up of two young adult volunteers, one female and one male, who were previously healthy.

Ficoll-Paque density gradient centrifugation was the method used to isolate PBMCs. Note on this clonotype: Its antigen is unknown. No much larger clonotype is one base removed from it; base qualities were not supplied.

The full study reports these points: The second-wave clones that peaked on day 37 were not confirmed to be SARS-CoV-2 specific. The detection of some responding clones in pre-infection memory suggests that pre-existing cross-reactive memory T cells joined the SARS-CoV-2 response. Only a couple of mild cases were covered by the study, and larger cohorts that include severe cases with pre-infection samples were considered necessary. Contracting CD4+ clones appeared mostly in the CM and EM memory subsets, whereas CD8+ clones were enriched in EMRA. Clones contracting from day 15 to 85 had balanced CD4/CD8 phenotypes, while a second wave expanding from day 15 to 37 was biased towards CD4+.

Data came from an Illumina NovaSeq 6000. TCRalpha and TCRbeta cDNA libraries were constructed by 5'RACE with constant-segment primers, with sample barcodes and unique molecular identifiers being introduced. RNA was extracted from every sample with Trizol reagent. Amplification of the libraries took two PCR steps, and the second step added a second sample barcode plus Illumina TruSeq adapters. Sequencing of the libraries was done on an Illumina NovaSeq, producing 2 x 150 bp paired-end reads. As for the authors' bioinformatics: Reads were demultiplexed and collapsed into UMI-guided consensus sequences with migec v1.2.7. Using mixcr v2.1.11, UMI consensuses were aligned to TRA and TRB V and J templates and then assembled into clonotypes. Expanded or contracted clonotypes were those called significant by both edgeR and NoisET, with noise models trained on biological replicates. For edgeR calls, the cutoffs were a false discovery rate-adjusted p below 0.01 and a log2 fold-change threshold of 1. PCA with hierarchical clustering of max-normalized trajectories of the 1000 most abundant clonotypes was used as exploratory dynamics analysis. Separately sequenced CD4+ and CD8+ repertoires were used to assign a CD4 or CD8 phenotype to each responding clone. TCRdb applied fastp at Q25 and MiXCR to the public reads, then kept only in-frame beta chains. Rows are unified per CDR3 protein, each entry keeping the most common DNA and genes. The authors' filters were not applied to this entry. The sample table records 500,000 to 600,000 distinct CDR3 sequences; roughly 18% of these occur just once. The top ten clones comprise approximately 12% of the sample.

CDR1 and CDR2, looked up from the germline V gene, are SGHRS and YFSETQ. The CDR3 starts with the cysteine, ends with the phenylalanine, and has 15 residues. The read is trimmed to its CDR3 DNA, 45 bases read in frame from base 1. V has 3 bases trimmed and J has 2 bases trimmed; junction bases matching no gene number 6. The chain is encoded by TRBV5-1 joined to TRBJ2-7; 9 bases in between match TRBD1. The TCR was taken from an adult woman who had mild COVID-19 (a few samples of this study predate the infection). The sample titles of this study are shuffled in the database, so cell type and time point are left out; the donor was told from shared clones. Specimen: PBMCs or a T cell subset sorted from them (not recorded which). The CDR3 in this case is CASSSGTGPAYEQYF. The DNA sequence is as follows: TGCGCCAGCAGCTCAGGGACAGGGCCTGCCTACGAGCAGTACTTC.